This T cell receptor beta chain was sequenced in a study of T cells in localized non-small cell lung cancer. Study-level findings and limits: Adjacent lung held a median 57 of the top 100 tumor clones. Exceeding tumor, uninvolved adjacent lung had the highest T cell clonality.

A word on this clone: Its specificity is not known.

The CDR3 is made up of 11 amino acids. Germline CDR1 is SGHRS and CDR2 is YFSETQ. The V gene lost 0 bases and the J gene lost 5 bases, with 2 bases spanning the gap. TCRdb's copy holds only in-frame clones and misses some; the assay was immunoSEQ multiplex PCR. The sample contains some 36,000 clones, roughly 90% of which appear only once. This receptor was identified in a male donor at least 60 years old with stage II lung adenocarcinoma. The material sequenced was peripheral blood mononuclear cells, taken before any cancer treatment. The chain has TRBV5-1 and TRBJ2-5; D uncertain. CDR3 sequence reads: CASSLEETQYF. DNA of the CDR3: TGCGCCAGCAGCTTGGAGGAGACCCAGTACTTC.